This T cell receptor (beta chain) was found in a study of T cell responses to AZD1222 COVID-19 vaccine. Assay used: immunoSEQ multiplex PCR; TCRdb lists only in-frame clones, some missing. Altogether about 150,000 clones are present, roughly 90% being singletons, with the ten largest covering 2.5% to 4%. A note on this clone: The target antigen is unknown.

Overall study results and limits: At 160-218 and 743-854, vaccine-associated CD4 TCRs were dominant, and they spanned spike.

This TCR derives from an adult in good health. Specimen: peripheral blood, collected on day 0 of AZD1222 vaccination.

The CDR3 loop reads CASSIVYVVRVPTGYTF. Written as DNA, the CDR3 is TGTGCCAGTAGTATCGTTTATGTTGTCAGGGTCCCCACTGGCTACACCTTC. The chain couples TRBV19 to TRBJ1-2; the D gene is possibly TRBD1 (5 bases). Trimming stripped 3 bases from V and 7 bases from J, with 24 bases between. Germline CDR1 is LNHDA and CDR2 is SQIVND (reference sequence). The CDR3 contains 17 residues.